This T cell receptor beta chain came from a study of ipilimumab plus nivolumab after autologous stem cell transplantation. Study overall: Typical patient got roughly 5 ipilimumab doses and seven to nine nivolumab doses (median). Myeloma cases were transplant-naive high-risk or relapsed within 3 years post first autologous transplant.

Sequencing was performed with immunoSEQ multiplex PCR; in TCRdb, only in-frame clones are kept and a portion is missing. The sample yields several thousand clones, approximately 70% seen once. The germline V gene encodes CDR1 SQVTM and CDR2 ANQGSEA. The CDR3 totals 12 residues. V was clipped by 6 bases and J by 5 bases; unmatched bases: 6. The chain employs TRBV29-1 and TRBJ1-2, with 7 bases that match TRBD1. Sequencing was performed on PBMCs, taken in a trial of ipilimumab plus nivolumab as post-transplant consolidation. The source is a male donor with multiple myeloma. In DNA form, the CDR3 reads TGCAGCGTCGATGACAGGGATTATGGCTACACCTTC. Its translation: CSVDDRDYGYTF.